This T cell receptor beta chain was retrieved from a study of cytomegalovirus exposure and HLA in healthy donors. Points from the study as a whole: In an earlier analysis, in some 540 donors, most V segments appeared productive either ~87% or ~30% of the time. Later on, an analysis showed TCR association rates differing by HLA locus, with DRB1 the most and HLA-C the fewest.

Trimming cost V 1 base and J 5 bases, with 12 bases left between them. Germline CDR1 reads SGHNT; CDR2 reads YENEEA. This CDR3 region has 15 residues. As concerns this clone: Its antigen is undetermined.

Healthy donors of bone marrow made up the group. When sampled, the donors appeared nominally healthy, though they likely had unrecorded immune exposures. PCR used 60 Vbeta primers and 13 Jbeta primers. This table comes from immunoSEQ multiplex PCR, and its TCRdb copy is limited to in-frame clones, with some not included. Among fewer than 250,000 clones, more than 70% were seen once, and the ten largest hold over 4%. This rearrangement joins TRBV11-3 to TRBJ2-1, with D possibly TRBD1 on 6 matching bases. Sequenced material: PBMCs. The TCR sequence derives from a man aged 25 to 40 in good health and CMV-seropositive. The CDR3 is CASSLVWGPNNEQFF. DNA for the CDR3: TGTGCCAGCAGCTTAGTCTGGGGGCCCAACAATGAGCAGTTCTTC.